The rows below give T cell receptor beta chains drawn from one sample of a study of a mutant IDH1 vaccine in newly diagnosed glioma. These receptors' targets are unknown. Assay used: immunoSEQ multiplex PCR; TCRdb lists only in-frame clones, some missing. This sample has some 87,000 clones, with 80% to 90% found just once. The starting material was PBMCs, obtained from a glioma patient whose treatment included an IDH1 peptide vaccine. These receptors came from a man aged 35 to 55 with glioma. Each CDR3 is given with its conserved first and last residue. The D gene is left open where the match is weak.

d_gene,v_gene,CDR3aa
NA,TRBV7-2,CASRRIGTGAHEQYF
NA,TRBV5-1,CASSLAGYAEAFF
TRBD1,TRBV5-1,CASSLDTGVVREKLFF
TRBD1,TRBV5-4,CASRSTGVTTDTQYF
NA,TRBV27,CASRLAKTDEQYF
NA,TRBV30,CAWTVSGANVLTF
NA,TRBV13,CASSPRLVSGDTQYF
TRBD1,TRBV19,CAAAGGLNQPQHF
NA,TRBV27,CASKGTSYEQYF
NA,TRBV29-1,CSVHGVQYGYTF
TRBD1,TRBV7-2,CASSLDSRQGLYEQYF
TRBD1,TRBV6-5,CASSSDRGVSPLHF
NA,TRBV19,CASSIMGDQPQHF
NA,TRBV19,CASSPGGGDTQYF
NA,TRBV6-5,CASRAGPGWGYGYTF
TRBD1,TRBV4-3,CASSQELGTGGLYNEQFF
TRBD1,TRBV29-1,CSVSQLRTGSMETQYF
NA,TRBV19,CASSPPRSPQHF
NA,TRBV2,CASSEGHSYEQYF
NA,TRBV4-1,CASSHGQVLDEQFF
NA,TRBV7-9,CASSLVTTGTKPYEQYF
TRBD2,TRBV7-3,CASSLRGLAGVTDTQYF
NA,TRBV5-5,CASSLIGNGYEKLFF
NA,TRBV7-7,CASSLVGGNEQFF
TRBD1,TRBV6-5,CASRDRENGYTF
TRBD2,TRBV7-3,CASSLRPGLAGGSTDTQYF
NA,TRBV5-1,CASRYLDATGYEQYF
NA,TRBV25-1,CASSEYSGARTEAFF